The 32 T cell receptor beta chains below all came from one sample that was sequenced in a study of glioma-infiltrating T cells (dated by TCRdb to 2015 to 2016). The data were produced on an Illumina MiSeq. The iRepertoire nested amplicon-rescue multiplex PCR (arm-PCR) platform was used to amplify TCR alpha and beta CDR3 regions from RNA. The public sequencing data were trimmed at Q25 with fastp and processed into clonotypes with MiXCR by TCRdb, which kept only in-frame beta chains. Rows are combined by CDR3 protein, so each entry shows the most common genes and DNA. The sample records about 410,000 distinct CDR3 sequences, roughly two fifths of which are singletons. Jointly, the top ten make up around 13% of the sample. Sequencing was carried out using glioma tissue, nonneoplastic brain tissue, or PBMCs (not recorded which). All receptors come from a human donor with low-grade glioma or glioblastoma, undergoing nonglioma brain surgery, or in good health (not recorded which).

As to this clonotype: A clone one base away is much larger, so this may be a read error. This sequence joins TRBV20-1 and TRBJ1-1; D not certain. From germline, CDR1 is DFQATT and CDR2 SNEGSKA (reference sequence). Deletions cut 1 base from V and 3 bases from J, with 18 bases between. This CDR3 spans 16 amino acids. CDR3 residues: CSARVGNGFEDTEAFF. The CDR3 DNA follows: TGCAGTGCTAGAGTGGGGAATGGGTTCGAGGACACTGAAGCTTTCTTT.

In this sample, this clonotype turned up a few times. The chain combines TRBV6-6 with TRBJ2-7, with D unclear. Per germline, CDR1 MNHNY and CDR2 SVGAGI (reference sequence). The CDR3 has 14 amino acids. The germline V and J ends were trimmed by 2 bases and 5 bases, with 13 bases remaining between them. CDR3 DNA: TGTGCCAGCAGTTACACTACGGGTATTGACGAGCAGTACTTC. Protein product: CASSYTTGIDEQYF.

This chain connects TRBV28 to TRBJ2-5; no firm D call. V dropped 4 bases and J dropped 2 bases, with 17 bases sitting between them. The CDR3 has 16 residues. Germline CDR1 is MDHEN and CDR2 is SYDVKM. Here the CDR3 reads CASSSPLIVGQETQYF. In DNA form, the CDR3 reads TGTGCCAGCAGTTCCCCGCTGATTGTCGGACAAGAGACCCAGTACTTC.

A note on this clonotype: Being one base from a much bigger clone, this may be a read error. The gene calls are TRBV20-1 and TRBJ2-7, with 8 bases matching TRBD1. CDR1 and CDR2 (germline): DFQATT, SNEGSKA (reference sequence). CDR3 size: 16 residues. Unmatched junction bases numbered 17, after V lost 4 bases and J lost 6 bases. Here the CDR3 reads CSATTLTEQGAGEQYF. CDR3 coding DNA: TGCAGTGCTACCACTTTAACAGAGCAGGGGGCGGGCGAGCAGTACTTC.

The chain links TRBV4-1 to TRBJ1-1; tentatively, D is TRBD1 (5 bases). This CDR3 has 15 residues. The germline gives CDR1 MGHRA, CDR2 YSYEKL. The germline V and J ends were trimmed by 3 bases and 11 bases, with 22 bases remaining between them. The CDR3 nucleotides are TGCGCCAGCAGCCACCGGCTGGGGGGGGGAATGAAGGCTTTCTTT. The encoded protein is CASSHRLGGGMKAFF.

This sequence joins TRBV30 and TRBJ2-1, with TRBD2 as a possible D gene (7 bases). Per the germline V gene, CDR1 is GTSNPN and CDR2 is SVGIG (reference sequence). V lost 2 bases and J 0 bases, leaving 11 bases between the germline ends. CDR3 size: 15 residues. DNA of the CDR3: TGTGCCTGGAGTAAGGGGGGGAGCTCCTACAATGAGCAGTTCTTC. It codes for CAWSKGGSSYNEQFF.

This clonotype was recorded only once. The junction does not match germline at one end; this may be a read error. The chain carries TRBV20-1 and TRBJ2-1, with D possibly matching TRBD2 (6 bases). The CDR3 contains 13 residues. Germline loops: CDR1 DFQATT, CDR2 SNEGSKA (reference sequence). The CDR3 sequence is CSARSAGYNEQLF. Here the CDR3 DNA reads TGCAGTGCTAGGTCTGCGGGATACAATGAGCAGTTATTC.

This clonotype was observed many times. The V call is TRBV27, the J call TRBJ2-6, with 9 bases lining up with TRBD1. The length of the CDR3 is 16 residues. Per germline, CDR1 MNHEY and CDR2 SMNVEV (reference sequence). With V trimmed by 5 bases and J by 2 bases, 4 bases remained unmatched. The CDR3 spells CASSPTGGPGANVLTF. DNA of the CDR3: TGTGCCAGCAGTCCTACAGGGGGCCCTGGGGCCAACGTCCTGACTTTC.

This clonotype turned up a few times. This chain connects TRBV20-1 to TRBJ2-7; maybe TRBD2 (6 bases). Trimming removed 0 bases from V and 2 bases from J, with 8 bases in between. The CDR3 covers 13 residues. From germline, CDR1 is DFQATT and CDR2 SNEGSKA (reference sequence). CDR3 in DNA: TGCAGTGCTAGAGATGGGACTCCCTACGAGCAGTACTTC. It specifies CSARDGTPYEQYF.

This clonotype was found many times. The chain recombines TRBV6-2 or TRBV6-3 with TRBJ2-7; 7 nucleotides agree with TRBD2. Losses at the gene ends were 8 bases for V and 5 bases for J; bases not matched to a gene: 9. The CDR3 length is 13 residues. The germline V gene encodes CDR1 MNHEY and CDR2 SVGEGT. CDR3 loop: CASQPAGIHEQYF. The DNA of the CDR3 is TGTGCCAGCCAGCCAGCGGGAATCCACGAGCAGTACTTC.

This clonotype was seen a single time. This may be a read error: a much more frequent sequence differs by one nucleotide. J is TRBJ2-5 and V is TRBV27, with D tentatively TRBD1 or TRBD2 (5 bases each). Germline assignment: CDR1 MNHEY and CDR2 SMNVEV (reference sequence). Trimming shortened V by 2 bases and J by 1 base, and 14 bases separated the two germline ends. This CDR3 is built from 16 residues. CDR3 in DNA: TGTGCCAGCAGTTTAAGGGCCGGGACGGGCCAAGAGACCCAGTACTTC. Protein sequence: CASSLRAGTGQETQYF.

This clonotype was counted only a few times. V gene TRBV20-1 combines with J gene TRBJ2-6, with D perhaps TRBD2 (6 bases). This CDR3 has 15 amino acids. Germline assignment: CDR1 DFQATT and CDR2 SNEGSKA (reference sequence). V lost 6 bases, J lost 2 bases, and 14 bases lay in between. CDR3 DNA: TGCAGTGCCAGCGGCGGGGTTACTGGGGCCAACGTCCTGACTTTC. It specifies CSASGGVTGANVLTF.

This clonotype has just one count. CDR3 residues: CAITSTGVAGGYEQYF. The CDR3 nucleotides read TGTGCCATCACCTCGACAGGGGTGGCGGGAGGTTACGAGCAGTACTTC. This chain connects TRBV6-2 or TRBV6-3 to TRBJ2-7; the D call may be TRBD1 or TRBD2 (8 bases each). Trimming took 10 bases from V and 4 from J, leaving 26 bases between them. The CDR3 is 16 amino acids. Germline-derived CDR1 and CDR2 are MNHEY and SVGEGT.

Of note for this clonotype: A much more abundant neighbour one base away suggests this may be a read error. The chain joins TRBV6-6 to TRBJ2-7; possibly TRBD2 for D (5 bases). CDR3 size: 15 residues. The germline V gene encodes CDR1 MNHNY and CDR2 SVGAGI (reference sequence). This CDR3 reads CASSYSLGGSCEQYF. CDR3 in DNA: TGTGCCAGCAGTTACTCGTTGGGCGGGTCCTGCGAGCAGTACTTC.

Points on this clonotype: This may arise from a read error, as a much more abundant clone is one base away. In nucleotides, the CDR3 is TGTGCCAACAGTTACGCCGGAGTTTCCTACGAGCAGTACTTC. It yields the protein CANSYAGVSYEQYF. The J gene is TRBJ2-7, the V gene TRBV6-6; D ambiguous. This CDR3 is 14 amino acids long. CDR1 is MNHNY, CDR2 SVGAGI, per germline (reference sequence).

This clonotype was picked up a small number of times. This chain links TRBV11-2 with TRBJ2-3; a possible D gene is TRBD2 (6 bases). The CDR3 spans 15 residues. Trimming removed 5 bases at V and 1 base at J, with 13 bases between. Germline V gene sequence: CDR1 SGHAT, CDR2 FQNNGV. CDR3 DNA: TGTGCCAGCAGCCTGGGAGCGGGCCGCACAGATACGCAGTATTTT. Translation: CASSLGAGRTDTQYF. The full variable domain, rest sourced from reference TRBV11-2 and TRBJ2-3, is EAGVAQSPRYKIIEKRQSVAFWCNPISGHATLYWYQQILGQGPKLLIQFQNNGVVDDSQLPKDRFSAERLKGVDSTLKIQPAKLEDSAVYLCASSLGAGRTDTQYFGPGTRLTVL.

The chain is built from TRBV27 and TRBJ2-1; TRBD1 is a possible D gene (5 bases). The CDR3 covers 12 residues. Germline V gene lookup returns CDR1 MNHEY and CDR2 SMNVEV (reference sequence). V dropped 5 bases and J dropped 14 bases, with 16 bases sitting between them. CDR3 protein: CASSPGSTKEFF. CDR3 nucleotides: TGTGCCAGCAGTCCAGGGTCTACAAAGGAGTTCTTC.

The chain carries TRBV10-3 and TRBJ2-3, with TRBD1 identical over 9 bases. The V gene end was trimmed by 6 bases and the J gene end by 2 bases; junction bases not matched to a gene: 9. The CDR3 sequence is 16 residues long. Germline values: CDR1 ENHRY, CDR2 SYGVKD. For the CDR3, the DNA is TGTGCCATCAGGACGCTGGGACAGGGACCCACAGATACGCAGTATTTT. It codes for CAIRTLGQGPTDTQYF.

A note on this clonotype: A much larger clone lies one base from this, so it may be a read error. CDR3 protein: CARVLLESYNEQFF. CDR3 sequence (DNA): TGTGCCCGCGTGTTACTAGAATCCTACAATGAGCAGTTCTTC. This rearrangement joins TRBV27 to TRBJ2-1; maybe TRBD2 (5 bases). The CDR3 covers 14 residues. CDR1 and CDR2 (germline): MNHEY, SMNVEV (reference sequence). V was trimmed by 11 bases and J by 1 base, leaving 15 bases between them.

This clonotype has a count of ten or more. The chain combines TRBV20-1 with TRBJ1-5; tentatively, D is TRBD1 (6 bases). Germline V lookup: CDR1 DFQATT, CDR2 SNEGSKA (reference sequence). This CDR3 has 15 amino acids. The V and J ends lost 2 bases and 3 bases respectively, with 14 bases between them. For the CDR3, the DNA is TGCAGTGCTAGAAGGGGGGCGTTTACCAATCAGCCCCAGCATTTT. As protein: CSARRGAFTNQPQHF.

The V call is TRBV20-1, the J call TRBJ2-7; D might be TRBD1 (5 bases). Germline V lookup: CDR1 DFQATT, CDR2 SNEGSKA (reference sequence). The length of the CDR3 is 14 residues. Trimming removed 0 bases at V and 4 bases at J, with 13 bases between. The CDR3 region is CSARDRRQGYEQYF. The CDR3 nucleotides are TGCAGTGCTAGAGATCGTCGGCAGGGTTACGAGCAGTACTTC.

This clonotype was seen at least ten times. The chain carries TRBV28 and TRBJ1-1; the match to TRBD1 covers 8 bases. From germline, CDR1 is MDHEN and CDR2 SYDVKM. The V segment lost 3 bases and the J segment 1 base; nucleotides outside the gene matches: 7. The CDR3 is 16 amino acids. CDR3: CASSFLGTGGNTEAFF. CDR3 DNA sequence: TGTGCCAGCAGTTTTCTTGGGACAGGAGGGAACACTGAAGCTTTCTTT.

V usage is TRBV7-9 and J usage is TRBJ2-7; unclear D gene. The CDR3 extends over 17 amino acids. V shed 6 bases and J shed 2 bases, with 23 bases lying between them. Germline assignment: CDR1 SEHNR and CDR2 FQNEAQ (reference sequence). The CDR3 DNA reads as TGTGCCAGCAGTCTTCTAGACCCATCGCCCCCGACCTACGAGCAGTACTTC. Residues: CASSLLDPSPPTYEQYF. The whole variable domain, filled in from reference TRBV7-9 and TRBJ2-7, reads DTGVSQNPRHKITKRGQNVTFRCDPISEHNRLYWYRQTLGQGPEFLTYFQNEAQLEKSRLLSDRFSAERPKGSFSTLEIQRTEQGDSAMYLCASSLLDPSPPTYEQYFGPGTRLTVT.

The chain has TRBV7-6 and TRBJ1-2; unclear D gene. Trimming cost V 1 base and J 4 bases, with 16 bases left between them. Germline V CDR1 and CDR2: SGHVS, FNYEAQ. This CDR3 spans 16 amino acids. Here the CDR3 reads CASSLDPRGMAYGYTF. CDR3 bases: TGTGCCAGCAGCTTAGATCCTCGGGGTATGGCCTATGGCTACACCTTC.

This clonotype was found many times. The chain uses TRBV20-1 and TRBJ1-2; D is possibly TRBD1 (5 bases). The V gene's germline CDR1 is DFQATT and CDR2 SNEGSKA (reference sequence). CDR3 size: 15 residues. V lost 0 bases and J lost 4, with 15 bases in between. The CDR3 reads CSARDRGPGGYGYTF. The CDR3 bases are TGCAGTGCTAGAGATAGGGGCCCGGGTGGCTATGGCTACACCTTC.

This clonotype was found many times. This chain uses TRBV28 with TRBJ1-1; no definite D call. This CDR3 has 14 residues. V shed 5 bases and J shed 7 bases, with 17 bases lying between them. CDR1 MDHEN and CDR2 SYDVKM come from the germline V gene. The CDR3 sequence: CASSRNARALEAFF. DNA for the CDR3: TGTGCCAGCAGTCGCAATGCCCGGGCGCTTGAAGCTTTCTTT.

The J gene is TRBJ2-3, the V gene TRBV29-1; 9 positions agree with TRBD1. This CDR3 spans 15 amino acids. Germline CDR1 and CDR2: SQVTM and ANQGSEA. The CDR3 coding sequence is TGCAACGCCCGATGGGGACAGGGACCCACAGATACGCAGTATTTT. Its translation: CNARWGQGPTDTQYF.

The V call is TRBV28, the J call TRBJ2-1, with 13 bases matching TRBD2. Germline trimming cut 8 bases from V and 4 bases from J; bases unmatched to any gene: 8. The CDR3 consists of 16 residues. Germline CDR1 reads MDHEN; CDR2 reads SYDVKM. The CDR3 loop reads CASALGGLAGYNEQFF. Here the CDR3 DNA reads TGTGCCAGCGCCTTGGGGGGACTAGCGGGATACAATGAGCAGTTCTTC.

The chain is built from TRBV18 and TRBJ1-3; D unresolved. Trimming shortened V by 2 bases and J by 0 bases, and 5 bases separated the two germline ends. The V gene's germline CDR1 is KGHSH and CDR2 LQKENI. The CDR3 is 14 residues long. The CDR3 DNA is TGTGCCAGCTCACCAAAGGGCTCTGGAAACACCATATATTTT. Translating it yields CASSPKGSGNTIYF. Full variable domain (remainder filled in from reference TRBV18 and TRBJ1-3): NAGVMQNPRHLVRRRGQEARLRCSPMKGHSHVYWYRQLPEEGLKFMVYLQKENIIDESGMPKERFSAEFPKEGPSILRIQQVVRGDSAAYFCASSPKGSGNTIYFGEGSWLTVV.

This rearrangement joins TRBV29-1 to TRBJ1-1; D possibly corresponds to TRBD1 (6 bases). Between the trimmed V and J ends, which lost 4 bases and 11 bases, there was a span of 26 bases. The CDR3 totals 15 residues. Looked up from germline, CDR1 is SQVTM and CDR2 is ANQGSEA. In DNA, the CDR3 is TGCAGCGTTGGATCAGGGGACCGTTTTGTCAGTGGGGCTTTCTTT. Amino acids: CSVGSGDRFVSGAFF.

V is TRBV27 and J is TRBJ2-3; TRBD2 agrees at 7 bases. CDR1 is MNHEY, CDR2 SMNVEV, per germline (reference sequence). The CDR3 extends over 15 amino acids. Trimming removed 3 bases from V and 6 bases from J; junction bases left unmatched: 9. The CDR3: CASSFGAGVGDTQYF. The CDR3 DNA sequence: TGTGCCAGCAGTTTTGGGGCGGGAGTAGGTGATACGCAGTATTTT.

This rearrangement joins TRBV12-3 or TRBV12-4 to TRBJ2-5; 8 positions agree with TRBD1. The CDR3 covers 14 residues. J was trimmed by 5 bases and V by 5 bases; bases with no gene match: 7. The CDR3 reads CASSRTGIGETQYF. The CDR3 DNA reads TGTGCCAGCAGTCGGACAGGGATTGGTGAGACCCAGTACTTC.